This T cell receptor beta chain comes out of a study of blood T cell repertoires in COVID-19. The wider study: COVID-19 samples, acute and convalescent, were from the United States, Italy and Spain. The analysed material was cDNA or gDNA that came from T cells, B-cell-depleted T cells, or PBMCs.

Per the authors' pipeline: The authors estimated nucleated cell counts from reference gene primer amplification. Produced via immunoSEQ multiplex PCR; TCRdb's table is partial and in-frame only. The V and J calls and the clone size are those of that table, but D and trimming were determined from the DNA. The sample lists under 80,000 clones; approximately 83% were seen once. Trimming left V 5 bases short and J 7 bases short, with 17 bases between. Germline values: CDR1 MNHEY, CDR2 SMNVEV (reference sequence). The CDR3 contains 15 residues. This clonotype originated in a human donor in a cohort sampled during active COVID-19. Sequenced input: peripheral blood. The rearrangement joins TRBV27 to TRBJ1-4; D gene uncertain. The CDR3 sequence: CASSRQTRAGEKLFF. The CDR3, as DNA: TGTGCCAGCAGTCGTCAAACTCGGGCGGGTGAAAAACTGTTTTTT.